These 3 T cell receptor beta chains originate from one sample sequenced in a study of beta chain features in type 1 diabetes (dated by TCRdb to the late 2010s). Library creation used the immunoSEQ multiplex PCR assay. The High Capacity cDNA Reverse Transcription Kit was used to reverse transcribe all of the isolated RNA, meaning that expressed TCRB transcripts were what got sequenced. What TCRdb holds here is the immuneACCESS table cut down to in-frame rearrangements. Part of the clones is not present; checked against another copy, under half of the missing clones reflect an unresolved V gene, and the others are unexplained. This sample is represented by approximately 15,000 clones; 55% of them were singletons. The top ten clonotypes cover roughly 0.45% of the sample. The sequenced material came from stem cell memory CD4+ T cells from blood. What the cell subset or site label conveys for this sample: stem cell-like memory CD4+ T cells. All receptors come from a woman between 18 and 30 years old in good health.

J is TRBJ2-6 and V is TRBV19; D is unclear. There are 14 residues in the CDR3. CDR1 and CDR2 from the germline V gene are LNHDA and SQIVND (reference sequence). V was shortened by 5 bases and J by 2 bases, with 7 bases between the two germline ends. CDR3 region: CASSSFTGANVLTF. In DNA form, the CDR3 reads TGTGCCAGTAGTTCGTTTACTGGGGCCAACGTCCTGACTTTC.

The chain uses TRBV19 and TRBJ2-1; 8 positions match TRBD1. Germline V gene data show CDR1 as LNHDA and CDR2 as SQIVND (reference sequence). With V trimmed by 5 bases and J by 0 bases, 9 bases remained unmatched. The CDR3 runs to 17 residues. Written as DNA, the CDR3 is TGTGCCAGTAGTCCAGGCCCCGGGACAGGCTCCTACAATGAGCAGTTCTTC. This codes for CASSPGPGTGSYNEQFF.

The chain is built from TRBV9 and TRBJ2-2; 10 bases align to TRBD1. Germline V gives CDR1 SGDLS, CDR2 YYNGEE. The CDR3 has 16 amino acids. V lost 0 bases to trimming and J lost 4 bases; unmatched junction nucleotides: 3. CDR3 in DNA: TGTGCCAGCAGCGTAGAGGACAGGGGGAGCACCGGGGAGCTGTTTTTT. Protein product: CASSVEDRGSTGELFF.